This T cell receptor (beta chain) was captured by sequencing in a study of T-cell reconstitution after alpha-beta-depleted transplantation in children. Molecular barcoding with unique molecular identifiers was used for the TCRbeta library. A single record per CDR3 protein comes from TCRdb applying MiXCR to the PCR reads. Altogether hundreds of thousands of distinct CDR3 sequences are present, 10% to 15% being singletons, with the ten largest covering about 2%. With regard to this clonotype: What it binds is not known.

General study points: TCRbeta diversity was high at day 60 in some patients (a result of surviving recipient T cells and thymic progenitors). Expanded clones from the graft, numbering several hundred, reportedly supplied alpha-beta T cells about two months after transplant.

The germline CDR1 and CDR2 sequences are SGHTA and FQGNSA. This CDR3 comprises 16 residues. V dropped 5 bases and J dropped 5; count of bases not matched to a gene: 8. The sample here was PBMCs, mostly from graft donor cells, taken 360 days after TCRalphabeta/CD19-depleted stem cell transplant. The receptor was derived from a male patient between 5 and 17 years old who had a stem cell transplant for acute myeloid leukemia, so the T cells may come from the graft donor. The chain carries TRBV7-2 and TRBJ2-1, with 11 bases fitting TRBD2. The CDR3 nucleotides are TGTGCCAGCAGCCCCTCCCGACTAGCGGGAAACAATGAGCAGTTCTTC. This sequence encodes CASSPSRLAGNNEQFF.